This is a list of T cell receptor beta chains from one sample in a study of cytomegalovirus exposure and HLA in healthy donors. TCRdb's table, derived via immunoSEQ multiplex PCR, lists solely in-frame clones and lacks some. Here the sample spans 75,000 to 100,000 clones, under 85% being singletons. The sample was PBMCs. The receptor set was obtained from a man between 18 and 29 years old in good health and CMV-seropositive. Both conserved end residues are part of each CDR3. D genes are given only for firm matches. Clone size is given for some rows only: seen once, a few or many times, or a class if the clone is expanded.

j_gene: TRBJ2-2; v_gene: TRBV6-6; abundance: .; d_gene: TRBD1; CDR3nt: TGTGCCAGCAGTTACCCTGGGACAGGGGTCACCGGGGAGCTGTTTTTT; CDR3aa: CASSYPGTGVTGELFF
j_gene: TRBJ1-5; v_gene: TRBV28; abundance: .; d_gene: .; CDR3nt: TGTGCCAGCAGCCAACAGGGTTTTGGCAATCAGCCCCAGCATTTT; CDR3aa: CASSQQGFGNQPQHF
j_gene: TRBJ1-3; v_gene: TRBV30; abundance: .; d_gene: .; CDR3nt: TGTGCCTGGACGGCTGGAAACACCATATATTTT; CDR3aa: CAWTAGNTIYF
j_gene: TRBJ2-7; v_gene: TRBV2; abundance: .; d_gene: .; CDR3nt: TGTGCCAGCAGTGTGCGGGCCGAGCAGTACTTC; CDR3aa: CASSVRAEQYF
j_gene: TRBJ2-3; v_gene: TRBV2; abundance: .; d_gene: TRBD2; CDR3nt: TGTGCCAGGGTGTTGGCGGGGGGGCTCACAGATACGCAGTATTTT; CDR3aa: CARVLAGGLTDTQYF
j_gene: TRBJ1-2; v_gene: TRBV10-3; abundance: .; d_gene: TRBD1; CDR3nt: TGTGCCATCAGTGGGGACAGTGCTAACTATGGCTACACCTTC; CDR3aa: CAISGDSANYGYTF
j_gene: TRBJ2-1; v_gene: TRBV6-4; abundance: medium-sized; d_gene: TRBD2; CDR3nt: TGTGCCAGCAGTGACTCTAGCGGGGGGGCCAATGAGCAGTTCTTC; CDR3aa: CASSDSSGGANEQFF
j_gene: TRBJ2-1; v_gene: TRBV14; abundance: .; d_gene: TRBD2; CDR3nt: TGTGCCAGCAGCCAAAGCGAACTAGCGGGGATCAATGAGCAGTTCTTC; CDR3aa: CASSQSELAGINEQFF
j_gene: TRBJ1-6; v_gene: TRBV5-6; abundance: few; d_gene: .; CDR3nt: TGTGCCAGCAGCTTGGAAAGGATTCGGGGATCCCTCCACTTT; CDR3aa: CASSLERIRGSLHF
j_gene: TRBJ1-1; v_gene: TRBV19; abundance: .; d_gene: TRBD1; CDR3nt: TGTGCCAGTAGTATGGGACCGGGACAGGGAGGAATCACTGAAGCTTTCTTT; CDR3aa: CASSMGPGQGGITEAFF
j_gene: TRBJ2-3; v_gene: TRBV5-8; abundance: .; d_gene: .; CDR3nt: TGTGCCAGCAGCTTGGACAGGGAGAAGGGGACAGATACGCAGTATTTT; CDR3aa: CASSLDREKGTDTQYF
j_gene: TRBJ2-1; v_gene: TRBV5-1; abundance: .; d_gene: TRBD2; CDR3nt: TGCGCCAGCAGCTTGAGCGGGGAAAGCTCCTACAATGAGCAGTTCTTC; CDR3aa: CASSLSGESSYNEQFF
j_gene: TRBJ2-7; v_gene: TRBV2; abundance: .; d_gene: TRBD2; CDR3nt: TGTGCCAGCACTAGACTAGCGGGGGCGTCCTACGAGCAGTACTTC; CDR3aa: CASTRLAGASYEQYF
j_gene: TRBJ1-1; v_gene: TRBV6-5; abundance: .; d_gene: .; CDR3nt: TGTGCCAGCAGACAAAAGGGGGGGACGAACACTGAAGCTTTCTTT; CDR3aa: CASRQKGGTNTEAFF
j_gene: TRBJ2-3; v_gene: TRBV7-8; abundance: .; d_gene: .; CDR3nt: TGTGCCAGCAGCTTAGATCTGACAGGAGCCGGCACAGATACGCAGTATTTT; CDR3aa: CASSLDLTGAGTDTQYF
j_gene: TRBJ2-7; v_gene: TRBV5-5; abundance: .; d_gene: .; CDR3nt: TGTGCCAGCAGCTTGGTGGGCTCGACAGGCTTTGGTGTCTACGAGCAGTACTTC; CDR3aa: CASSLVGSTGFGVYEQYF
j_gene: TRBJ1-6; v_gene: TRBV5-1; abundance: .; d_gene: .; CDR3nt: TGCGCCAGCAGCTTGGATACAGGAGATCATTCACCCCTCCACTTT; CDR3aa: CASSLDTGDHSPLHF
j_gene: TRBJ2-3; v_gene: TRBV13; abundance: .; d_gene: TRBD2; CDR3nt: TGTGCCAGCAGCTCCAGGATCAGCGGGGGGACCTCCCTGGGCACAGATACGCAGTATTTT; CDR3aa: CASSSRISGGTSLGTDTQYF
j_gene: TRBJ1-2; v_gene: TRBV19; abundance: .; d_gene: TRBD1; CDR3nt: TGTGCCAGTACCTGGGACAGTGCAGCTAACTATGGCTACACCTTC; CDR3aa: CASTWDSAANYGYTF
j_gene: TRBJ2-7; v_gene: TRBV5-6; abundance: .; d_gene: .; CDR3nt: TGTGCCAGCAGCTTGGGACAGAGCTCCTACGAGCAGTACTTC; CDR3aa: CASSLGQSSYEQYF
j_gene: TRBJ2-2; v_gene: TRBV6-5; abundance: few; d_gene: .; CDR3nt: TGTGCCAGCAGTTACTCTACAGGGAACACCGGGGAGCTGTTTTTT; CDR3aa: CASSYSTGNTGELFF
j_gene: TRBJ2-7; v_gene: TRBV6-5; abundance: .; d_gene: .; CDR3nt: TGTGCCAGCAGTTACGAAGGGGCCCCTATCTACGAGCAGTACTTC; CDR3aa: CASSYEGAPIYEQYF
j_gene: TRBJ2-7; v_gene: TRBV7-8; abundance: .; d_gene: TRBD2; CDR3nt: TGTGCCAGCAGCTACCCACCACTAGCGGGGGGGCGTTACGAGCAGTACTTC; CDR3aa: CASSYPPLAGGRYEQYF
j_gene: TRBJ1-2; v_gene: TRBV11-2; abundance: .; d_gene: .; CDR3nt: TGTGCCAGCAGCCGCTCCGGGACACCTAACTATGGCTACACCTTC; CDR3aa: CASSRSGTPNYGYTF